This TCR beta chain appears in the sequencing data of a study of shared T cell receptors in the human thymus. TCRdb keeps only in-frame clones here, not all; method: immunoSEQ multiplex PCR. The sample has approximately 760,000 clones, over 75% seen once. Trimming shortened V by 3 bases and J by 0 bases, and 21 bases separated the two germline ends. The CDR3 sequence is 18 residues long. Germline V gives CDR1 SGHNT, CDR2 YYREEE (reference sequence). The same sample was also studied in work on human thymus T cells.

Sequenced sample: thymocytes. This TCR came from a girl under two years old with a congenital heart defect. The chain has TRBV5-4 and TRBJ2-5, with a tentative D call TRBD1 (6 bases). As DNA, the CDR3 is TGTGCCAGCAGCTCAGACAGGACCCTACATGGTAACCAAGAGACCCAGTACTTC. This sequence encodes CASSSDRTLHGNQETQYF.